These 18 T cell receptor beta chains share one sample of origin, sequenced in a study of blood T cell repertoires in COVID-19. Sequenced by immunoSEQ multiplex PCR; TCRdb stores in-frame clones only, minus some. The sample lists around 200,000 clones; 86% were seen once. Sequenced input: peripheral blood. The receptor source for this set is a woman aged 55 to 70 with COVID-19, enrolled during active disease.

The J gene is TRBJ1-2, the V gene TRBV9; 8 nucleotides line up with TRBD1. The V and J ends lost 3 bases and 4 bases, in that order; junction bases with no gene match: 5. The CDR3 spans 14 residues. Germline CDR1 is SGDLS and CDR2 is YYNGEE. CDR3 in DNA: TGTGCCAGCAGCGCCGGACAGGGAGGCTATGGCTACACCTTC. As protein: CASSAGQGGYGYTF.

The V gene is TRBV3-1 (or the pseudogene TRBV3-2), the J gene TRBJ1-4; D uncertain. The CDR3 runs 12 residues. V shed 5 bases and J shed 8 bases, with 9 bases lying between them. The V gene's germline CDR1 is LGHDT and CDR2 YNNKEL (reference sequence). In nucleotides, the CDR3 is TGTGCCAGCAGCTCCCGGGAGGAAAAACTGTTTTTT. It specifies CASSSREEKLFF.

The rearrangement links TRBV5-1 to TRBJ2-7, with 7 bases that match TRBD1. J gave up 1 base and V 0 bases, and 4 bases lay outside the gene matches. This CDR3 contains 15 residues. Germline V CDR1 and CDR2: SGHRS, YFSETQ. The CDR3 nucleotides read TGCGCCAGCAGCTTGGTTTTACAGGGGTCCTACGAGCAGTACTTC. It yields the protein CASSLVLQGSYEQYF.

The CDR3 region has the DNA TGTGCCAGCAGCCCAACCAGGGGGCCCGGAAACACCATATATTTT. This sequence encodes CASSPTRGPGNTIYF. The chain joins TRBV7-3 to TRBJ1-3; 8 bases agree with TRBD1. Per germline, CDR1 SGHTA and CDR2 FQGTGA. The CDR3 loop spans 15 amino acids. Trimming took 5 bases from V and 4 from J; bases not matched to a gene: 7.

This clone occurred once. This CDR3 is also generated by other DNA sequences in the sample. This sequence joins TRBV24-1 and TRBJ1-1; D not resolved. V lost 4 bases to trimming and J lost 1 base, with 6 bases between them. This CDR3 comprises 13 residues. CDR1 KGHDR and CDR2 SFDVKD come from the germline V gene. CDR3 amino acids: CATSDRRNTEAFF. Here the CDR3 DNA reads TGTGCCACCAGTGACAGGCGGAACACTGAAGCTTTCTTT.

The J gene is TRBJ1-2, the V gene TRBV7-2; D possibly corresponds to TRBD1 (6 bases). With 3 bases removed from V and 8 bases from J, the gap between germline ends came to 10 bases. CDR3 length: 12 residues. From germline, CDR1 is SGHTA and CDR2 FQGNSA. The DNA for the CDR3 is TGTGCCAGCAGCTTCGGGACATTCGGCTACACCTTC. Encoded protein: CASSFGTFGYTF.

This clone was counted a few times. The V gene is TRBV28, the J gene TRBJ1-6; 7 bases agree with TRBD1. Germline assignment: CDR1 MDHEN and CDR2 SYDVKM. This CDR3 spans 18 amino acids. V dropped 6 bases and J dropped 0; count of bases not matched to a gene: 11. CDR3 bases: TGTGCCAGCAGATACAGGGGCCTGGGAAGCTCCTATAATTCACCCCTCCACTTT. This sequence encodes CASRYRGLGSSYNSPLHF.

As concerns this clone: Germline is not matched at one junction end, which may reflect a read error. This sequence joins TRBV7-7 and TRBJ2-5, with 10 bases fitting TRBD2. The CDR3 runs 15 residues. Germline assignment: CDR1 SSHAT and CDR2 FNYEAQ (reference sequence). The CDR3 nucleotides read TGTGCTAGCAGCCCGTGGACTAGCGGTCAAGAGACCCAGTACTTC. It translates to CASSPWTSGQETQYF.

The chain joins TRBV7-2 to TRBJ1-3; TRBD1 agrees at 8 bases. V was pared by 0 bases and J by 6 bases, with 13 bases of the junction left unmatched. The CDR3 length is 18 residues. The V gene's germline CDR1 is SGHTA and CDR2 FQGNSA. The CDR3 nucleotides read TGTGCCAGCAGCTTAGCACTTTTTGCGGACAGGGTGGCAAACACCATATATTTT. Encoded protein: CASSLALFADRVANTIYF.

The chain has TRBV7-2 and TRBJ2-7; a possible D gene is TRBD2 (6 bases). CDR3 length: 16 amino acids. Between the trimmed V and J ends, which lost 1 base and 4 bases, there was a span of 17 bases. Germline V lookup: CDR1 SGHTA, CDR2 FQGNSA. The CDR3 bases are TGTGCCAGCAGCTTAGGACCGGGAGAGGTGTATTACGAGCAGTACTTC. It is translated as CASSLGPGEVYYEQYF.

V and J are TRBV11-1 and TRBJ2-7; 11 bases agree with TRBD2. The CDR3 covers 15 residues. Trimming cost V 5 bases and J 0 bases; bases outside gene matches: 3. Germline CDR1 and CDR2: SGHAT and FQDESV (reference sequence). CDR3 loop: CASSATSGSSYEQYF. CDR3 nucleotide sequence: TGTGCCAGCAGCGCCACTAGCGGGAGCTCCTACGAGCAGTACTTC.

The chain recombines TRBV5-6 with TRBJ1-1; D call uncertain. With 6 bases removed from V and 7 bases from J, the gap between germline ends came to 13 bases. CDR1 is SGHDT, CDR2 YYEEEE, per germline. This CDR3 has 12 amino acids. This CDR3 is CASKYPFSEAFF. DNA of the CDR3: TGTGCCAGCAAATACCCTTTTAGTGAAGCTTTCTTT.

The chain uses TRBV5-1 and TRBJ2-7; tentatively, D is TRBD2 (5 bases). The CDR3 has 14 amino acids. Per germline, CDR1 SGHRS and CDR2 YFSETQ. Trimming shortened V by 4 bases and J by 5 bases, and 16 bases separated the two germline ends. The CDR3 sequence is CASSPRGNRNEQYF. The CDR3 nucleotides read TGCGCCAGCAGCCCTCGGGGTAATAGGAACGAGCAGTACTTC. Based on the CDR3 plus reference TRBV5-1 and TRBJ2-7, the full variable domain is KAGVTQTPRYLIKTRGQQVTLSCSPISGHRSVSWYQQTPGQGLQFLFEYFSETQRNKGNFPGRFSGRQFSNSRSEMNVSTLELGDSALYLCASSPRGNRNEQYFGPGTRLTVT.

The gene calls are TRBV3-1 (or the pseudogene TRBV3-2) and TRBJ2-5; D might be TRBD1 (6 bases). This CDR3 has 14 amino acids. Germline lookup yields CDR1 LGHDT and CDR2 YNNKEL (reference sequence). The V end lost 2 bases, the J end lost 1 base, and 8 bases lay between the germline ends. This CDR3 reads CASSQLGGQETQYF. CDR3 in DNA: TGTGCCAGCAGCCAATTAGGGGGCCAAGAGACCCAGTACTTC.

The rearrangement links TRBV28 to TRBJ2-7, with 12 nucleotides matching TRBD1. CDR3 size: 15 residues. Germline V CDR1 and CDR2: MDHEN, SYDVKM. J was trimmed by 3 bases and V by 3 bases; bases with no gene match: 3. CDR3 bases: TGTGCCAGCAGTTTGGGACAGGGGGCCTTCTACGAGCAGTACTTC. Its translation: CASSLGQGAFYEQYF.

V and J are TRBV27 and TRBJ2-3; D not certain. Germline V gene data show CDR1 as MNHEY and CDR2 as SMNVEV (reference sequence). This CDR3 contains 13 residues. The V and J ends lost 5 bases and 0 bases respectively, with 6 bases between them. The CDR3 DNA follows: TGTGCCAGCAGTCCCTCGAGCACAGATACGCAGTATTTT. This codes for CASSPSSTDTQYF.

The V gene is TRBV9, the J gene TRBJ2-7; 7 positions match TRBD1. Per the germline V gene, CDR1 is SGDLS and CDR2 is YYNGEE. The CDR3 sequence is 15 residues long. With 0 bases clipped from V and 6 bases from J, the junction kept 9 bases outside the gene matches. This CDR3 reads CASSVDPQGVGEQYF. DNA for the CDR3: TGTGCCAGCAGCGTAGATCCGCAGGGGGTTGGCGAGCAGTACTTC.

V usage is TRBV19 and J usage is TRBJ1-2, with D possibly matching TRBD1 (5 bases). Germline values: CDR1 LNHDA, CDR2 SQIVND (reference sequence). The CDR3 loop spans 11 amino acids. Deletions cut 8 bases from V and 8 bases from J, with 12 bases between. The CDR3 loop is CASFGGNGYTF. The CDR3 nucleotides read TGTGCCAGTTTCGGGGGGAACGGCTACACCTTC.